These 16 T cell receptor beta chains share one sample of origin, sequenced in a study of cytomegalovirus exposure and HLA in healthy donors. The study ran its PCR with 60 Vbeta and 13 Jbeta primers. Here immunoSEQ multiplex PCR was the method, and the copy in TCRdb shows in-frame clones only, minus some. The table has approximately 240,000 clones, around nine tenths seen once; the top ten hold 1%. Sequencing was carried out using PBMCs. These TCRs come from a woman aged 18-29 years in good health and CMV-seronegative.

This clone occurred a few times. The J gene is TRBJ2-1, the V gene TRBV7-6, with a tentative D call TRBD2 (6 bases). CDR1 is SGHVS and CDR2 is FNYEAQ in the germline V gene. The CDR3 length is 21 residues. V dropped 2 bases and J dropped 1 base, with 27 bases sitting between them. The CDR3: CASSLTVEGISGAQSYNEQFF. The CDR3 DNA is TGTGCCAGCAGCTTAACGGTGGAGGGAATAAGTGGGGCCCAATCCTACAATGAGCAGTTCTTC.

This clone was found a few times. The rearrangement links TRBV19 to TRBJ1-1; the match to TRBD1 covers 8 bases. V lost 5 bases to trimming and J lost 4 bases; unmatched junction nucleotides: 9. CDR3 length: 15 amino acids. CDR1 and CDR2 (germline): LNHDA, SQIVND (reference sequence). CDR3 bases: TGTGCCAGTAGTTTTGGACAGGGAATTGGCACTGAAGCTTTCTTT. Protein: CASSFGQGIGTEAFF.

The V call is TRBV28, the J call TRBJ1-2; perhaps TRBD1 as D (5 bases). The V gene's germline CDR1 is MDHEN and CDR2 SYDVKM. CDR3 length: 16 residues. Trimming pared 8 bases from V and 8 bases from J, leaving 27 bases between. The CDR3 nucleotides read TGTGCCAGCCGCCTAAGTTCCGTATGGCAGGGAATAGGCTACACCTTC. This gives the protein CASRLSSVWQGIGYTF.

The CDR3 protein is CASSGTVTSGNTIYF. The CDR3 nucleotides read TGTGCCAGCAGTGGGACAGTGACCTCTGGAAACACCATATATTTT. This chain links TRBV6-1 with TRBJ1-3; the D gene is possibly TRBD1 (6 bases). Trimming took off 4 bases at V and 0 bases at J, with 10 bases between the two ends. CDR3 size: 15 residues. The V gene's germline CDR1 is MNHNS and CDR2 SASEGT.

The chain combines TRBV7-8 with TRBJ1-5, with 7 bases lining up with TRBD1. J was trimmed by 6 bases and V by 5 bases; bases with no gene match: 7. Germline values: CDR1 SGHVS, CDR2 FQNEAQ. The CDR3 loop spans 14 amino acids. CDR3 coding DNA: TGTGCCAGCAGCCGCGGACAGGTGGGTCAGCCCCAGCATTTT. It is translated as CASSRGQVGQPQHF. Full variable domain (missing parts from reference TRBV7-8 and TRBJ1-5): GAGVSQSPRYKVAKRGQDVALRCDPISGHVSLFWYQQALGQGPEFLTYFQNEAQLDKSGLPSDRFFAERPEGSVSTLKIQRTQQEDSAVYLCASSRGQVGQPQHFGDGTRLSIL.

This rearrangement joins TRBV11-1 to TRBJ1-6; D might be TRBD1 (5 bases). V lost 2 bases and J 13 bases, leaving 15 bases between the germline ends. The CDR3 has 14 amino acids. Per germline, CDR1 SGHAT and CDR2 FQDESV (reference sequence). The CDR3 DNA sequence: TGTGCCAGCAGCTTAAGACAGTTCCTCCAGCCCCTCCACTTT. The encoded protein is CASSLRQFLQPLHF.

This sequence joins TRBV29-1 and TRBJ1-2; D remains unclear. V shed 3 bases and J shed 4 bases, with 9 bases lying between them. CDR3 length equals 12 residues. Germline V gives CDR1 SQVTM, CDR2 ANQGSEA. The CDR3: CSVDQGGYGYTF. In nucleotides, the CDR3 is TGCAGCGTTGATCAAGGCGGCTATGGCTACACCTTC.

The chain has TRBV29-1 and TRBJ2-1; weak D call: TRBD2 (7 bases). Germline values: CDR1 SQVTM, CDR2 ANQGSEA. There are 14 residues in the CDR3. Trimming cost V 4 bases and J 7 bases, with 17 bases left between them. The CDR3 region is CSVVRPRGGNEQFF. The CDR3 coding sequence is TGCAGCGTTGTGAGACCCAGGGGAGGGAATGAGCAGTTCTTC.

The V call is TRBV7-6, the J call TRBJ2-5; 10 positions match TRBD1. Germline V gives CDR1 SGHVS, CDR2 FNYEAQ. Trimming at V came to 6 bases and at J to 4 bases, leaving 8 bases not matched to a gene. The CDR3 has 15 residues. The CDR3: CASSYRQGAGETQYF. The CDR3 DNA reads TGTGCCAGCAGTTATCGACAGGGGGCTGGAGAGACCCAGTACTTC. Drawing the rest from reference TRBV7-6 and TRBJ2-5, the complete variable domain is GAGVSQSPRYKVTKRGQDVALRCDPISGHVSLYWYRQALGQGPEFLTYFNYEAQQDKSGLPNDRFSAERPEGSISTLTIQRTEQRDSAMYRCASSYRQGAGETQYFGPGTRLLVL.

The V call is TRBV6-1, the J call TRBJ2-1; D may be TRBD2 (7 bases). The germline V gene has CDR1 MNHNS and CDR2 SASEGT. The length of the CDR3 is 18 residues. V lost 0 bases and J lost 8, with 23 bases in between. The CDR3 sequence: CASSEARMWGGLFDEQFF. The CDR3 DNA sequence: TGTGCCAGCAGTGAAGCGCGTATGTGGGGGGGCCTTTTTGATGAGCAGTTCTTC.

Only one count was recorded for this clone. The CDR3 protein is CASSTGQTITDTQYF. CDR3 DNA: TGTGCCAGCAGCACAGGACAGACTATAACAGATACGCAGTATTTT. The chain uses TRBV7-3 and TRBJ2-3; perhaps TRBD1 as D (6 bases). CDR3 length: 15 residues. V was shortened by 5 bases and J by 3 bases, with 15 bases between the two germline ends. The germline CDR1 and CDR2 sequences are SGHTA and FQGTGA.

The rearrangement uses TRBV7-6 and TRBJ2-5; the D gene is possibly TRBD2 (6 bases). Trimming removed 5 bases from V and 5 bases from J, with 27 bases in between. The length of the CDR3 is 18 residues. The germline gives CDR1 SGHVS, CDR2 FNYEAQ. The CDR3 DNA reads TGTGCCAGCAGCCCTTTGGCTAGCGTCACAAAGGGGTTTGAGACCCAGTACTTC. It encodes CASSPLASVTKGFETQYF.

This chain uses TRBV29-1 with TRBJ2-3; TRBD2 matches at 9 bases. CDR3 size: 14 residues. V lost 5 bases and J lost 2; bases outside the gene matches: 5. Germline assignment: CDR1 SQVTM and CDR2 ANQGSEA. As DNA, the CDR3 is TGCAGCGTTTATGGCGGGAGGGACACAGATACGCAGTATTTT. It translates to CSVYGGRDTDTQYF.

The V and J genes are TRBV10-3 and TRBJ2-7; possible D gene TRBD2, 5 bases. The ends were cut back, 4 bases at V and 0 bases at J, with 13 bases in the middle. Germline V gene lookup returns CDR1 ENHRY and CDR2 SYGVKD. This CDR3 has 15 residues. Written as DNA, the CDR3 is TGTGCCATCAGTGCCTGGACGGGGTTCTCCTACGAGCAGTACTTC. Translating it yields CAISAWTGFSYEQYF.

Here the CDR3 DNA reads TGTGCCAGCAGCCCGGACAAATTGGAGGCTTTCTTT. It translates to CASSPDKLEAFF. The chain employs TRBV7-9 and TRBJ1-1, with TRBD1 as a possible D gene (5 bases). The CDR3 has 12 residues. The germline V and J ends were trimmed by 5 bases and 11 bases, with 15 bases remaining between them. The germline CDR1 and CDR2 sequences are SEHNR and FQNEAQ (reference sequence).

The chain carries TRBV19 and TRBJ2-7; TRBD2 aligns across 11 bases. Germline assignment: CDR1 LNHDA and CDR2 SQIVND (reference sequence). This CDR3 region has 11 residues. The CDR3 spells CGGTSGNEQYF. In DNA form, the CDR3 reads TGTGGCGGGACTAGCGGTAACGAGCAGTACTTC.